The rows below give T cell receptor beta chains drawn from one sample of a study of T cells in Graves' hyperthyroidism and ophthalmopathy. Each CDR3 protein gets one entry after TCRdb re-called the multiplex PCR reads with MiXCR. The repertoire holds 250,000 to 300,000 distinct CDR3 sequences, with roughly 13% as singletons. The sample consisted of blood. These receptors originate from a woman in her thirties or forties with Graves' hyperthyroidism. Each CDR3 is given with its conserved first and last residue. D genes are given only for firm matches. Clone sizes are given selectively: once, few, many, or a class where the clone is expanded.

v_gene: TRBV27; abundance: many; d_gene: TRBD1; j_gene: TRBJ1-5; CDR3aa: CASSQGAFEQPQHF; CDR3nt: TGTGCCAGCAGCCAGGGGGCATTTGAGCAGCCCCAGCATTTT
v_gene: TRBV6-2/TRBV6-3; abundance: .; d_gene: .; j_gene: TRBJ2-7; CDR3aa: CASSGQSGGEQYF; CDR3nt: TGTGCCAGCAGTGGACAGTCGGGCGGGGAGCAGTACTTC
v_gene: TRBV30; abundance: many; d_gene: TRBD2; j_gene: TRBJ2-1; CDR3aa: CASKAGSYNEQFF; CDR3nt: TGTGCCTCAAAAGCGGGATCCTACAATGAGCAGTTCTTC
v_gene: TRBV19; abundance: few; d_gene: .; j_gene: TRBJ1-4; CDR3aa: CASSIRINEKLFF; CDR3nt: TGTGCCAGTAGTATAAGGATTAATGAAAAACTGTTTTTT
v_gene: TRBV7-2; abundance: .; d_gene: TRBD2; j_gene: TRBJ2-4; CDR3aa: CASSLRGLAGGPLAKNIQYF; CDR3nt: TGTGCCAGCAGCTTAAGAGGACTAGCGGGAGGACCCCTAGCCAAAAACATTCAGTACTTC
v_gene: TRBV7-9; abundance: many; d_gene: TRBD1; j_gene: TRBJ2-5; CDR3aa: CASSRGGQGQETQYF; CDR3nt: TGTGCCAGCAGCCGAGGGGGACAGGGCCAAGAGACCCAGTACTTC
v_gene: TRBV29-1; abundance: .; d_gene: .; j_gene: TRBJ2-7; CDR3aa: CSVGPNDEQYF; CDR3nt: TGCAGCGTTGGTCCCAACGACGAGCAGTACTTC
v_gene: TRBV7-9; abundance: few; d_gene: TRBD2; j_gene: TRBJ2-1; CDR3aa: CASGPILAAYNEQFF; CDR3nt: TGTGCCAGCGGCCCGATCCTAGCGGCTTACAATGAGCAGTTCTTC
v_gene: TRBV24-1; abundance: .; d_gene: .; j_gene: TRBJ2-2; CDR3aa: CATSALTGPNTGELFF; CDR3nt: TGTGCCACCAGCGCTCTGACAGGACCGAACACCGGGGAGCTGTTTTTT
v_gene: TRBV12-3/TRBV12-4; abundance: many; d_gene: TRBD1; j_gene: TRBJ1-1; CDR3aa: CASSARQGGETEAFF; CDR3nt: TGTGCCAGCAGTGCCCGACAGGGAGGGGAAACTGAAGCTTTCTTT
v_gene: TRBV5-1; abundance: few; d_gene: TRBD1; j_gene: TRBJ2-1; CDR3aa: CASSLYWGQDNEQFF; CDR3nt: TGCGCCAGCAGCCTATACTGGGGACAGGACAATGAGCAGTTCTTC
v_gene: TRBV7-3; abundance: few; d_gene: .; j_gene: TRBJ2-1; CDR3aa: CASSLVLGRRNEQFF; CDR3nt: TGTGCCAGCAGCTTAGTTTTGGGCCGTCGTAATGAGCAGTTCTTC
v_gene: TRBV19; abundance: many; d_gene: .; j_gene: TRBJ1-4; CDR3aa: CASRRGTANEKLFF; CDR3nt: TGTGCCAGCAGACGGGGGACCGCTAATGAAAAACTGTTTTTT
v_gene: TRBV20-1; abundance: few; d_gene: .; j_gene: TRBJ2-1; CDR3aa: CSAAPGLWDNEQFF; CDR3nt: TGCAGTGCTGCCCCGGGACTCTGGGACAATGAGCAGTTCTTC
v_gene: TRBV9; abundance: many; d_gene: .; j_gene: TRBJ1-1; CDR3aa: CASSVGGHGTEAFF; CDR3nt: TGTGCCAGCAGCGTAGGGGGCCATGGCACTGAAGCTTTCTTT
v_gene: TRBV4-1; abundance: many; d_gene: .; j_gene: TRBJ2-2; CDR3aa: CASSQESWYSGDTGELFF; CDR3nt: TGCGCCAGCAGCCAAGAGAGTTGGTATTCGGGAGACACCGGGGAGCTGTTTTTT
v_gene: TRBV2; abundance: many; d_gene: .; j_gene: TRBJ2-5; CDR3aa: CASSRVLLETQYF; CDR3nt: TGTGCCAGCAGCAGGGTTCTTTTGGAGACCCAGTACTTC
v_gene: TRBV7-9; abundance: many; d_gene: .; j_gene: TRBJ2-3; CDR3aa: CASSPAASTDTQYF; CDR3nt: TGTGCCAGCAGCCCCGCCGCTAGCACAGATACGCAGTATTTT
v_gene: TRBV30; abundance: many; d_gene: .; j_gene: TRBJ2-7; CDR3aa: CAWGSAYEQYF; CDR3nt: TGTGCCTGGGGCAGCGCCTACGAGCAGTACTTC
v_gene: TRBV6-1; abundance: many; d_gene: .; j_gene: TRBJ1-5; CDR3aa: CASSEERLTAGHQPQHF; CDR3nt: TGTGCCAGCAGTGAAGAACGGTTGACAGCGGGGCATCAGCCCCAGCATTTT
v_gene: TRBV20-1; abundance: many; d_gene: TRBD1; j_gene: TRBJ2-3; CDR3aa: CSAVRTGYTDTQYF; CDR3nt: TGCAGTGCTGTCCGGACAGGGTACACAGATACGCAGTATTTT
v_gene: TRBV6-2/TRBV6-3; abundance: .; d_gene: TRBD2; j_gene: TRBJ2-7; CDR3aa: CASSLGLAPYEQYF; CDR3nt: TGTGCCAGCAGTCTAGGACTAGCACCCTACGAGCAGTACTTC
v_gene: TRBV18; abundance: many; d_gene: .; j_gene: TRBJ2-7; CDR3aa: CASSPPGKNEQYF; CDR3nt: TGTGCCAGCTCACCCCCGGGAAAAAACGAGCAGTACTTC
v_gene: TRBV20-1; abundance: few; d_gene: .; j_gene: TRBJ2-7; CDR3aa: CSATDRIHYEQYF; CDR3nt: TGCAGTGCAACCGACAGGATACACTACGAGCAGTACTTC
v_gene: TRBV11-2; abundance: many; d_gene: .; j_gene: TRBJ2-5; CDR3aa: CASSSVTDFQETQYF; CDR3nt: TGTGCCAGCAGCTCAGTCACCGATTTTCAAGAGACCCAGTACTTC
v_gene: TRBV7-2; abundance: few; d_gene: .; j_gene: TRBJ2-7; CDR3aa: CASSLTMIEQYF; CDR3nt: TGTGCCAGCAGCTTGACTATGATTGAGCAGTACTTC
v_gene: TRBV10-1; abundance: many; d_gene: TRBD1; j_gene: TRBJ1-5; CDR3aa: CASSRTGPNQPQHF; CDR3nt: TGCGCCAGCAGCCGGACAGGGCCTAATCAGCCCCAGCATTTT
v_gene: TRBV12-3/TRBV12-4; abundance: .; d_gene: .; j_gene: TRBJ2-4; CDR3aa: CASSGDGSQESKNIQYF; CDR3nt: TGTGCCAGCAGTGGGGACGGCAGCCAAGAATCCAAAAACATTCAGTACTTC
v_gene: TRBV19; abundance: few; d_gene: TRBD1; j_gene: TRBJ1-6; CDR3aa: CATNDRGYNSPLHF; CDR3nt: TGTGCCACCAATGACAGGGGATATAATTCACCCCTCCACTTT
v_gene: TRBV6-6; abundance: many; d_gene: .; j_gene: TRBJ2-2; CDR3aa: CASSYQPITGELFF; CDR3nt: TGTGCCAGCAGTTACCAACCGATTACCGGGGAGCTGTTTTTT
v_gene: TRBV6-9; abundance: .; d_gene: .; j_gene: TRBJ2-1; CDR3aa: CASSYEVSGNEQFF; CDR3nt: TGTGCCAGCAGTTACGAGGTCAGTGGGAATGAGCAGTTCTTC
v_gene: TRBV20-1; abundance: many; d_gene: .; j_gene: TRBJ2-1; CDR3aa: CSAAELGGSYNEQFF; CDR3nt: TGCAGTGCCGCGGAGTTGGGCGGCTCCTACAATGAGCAGTTCTTC
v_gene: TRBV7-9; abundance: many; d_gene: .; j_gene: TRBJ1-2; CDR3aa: CASSFGGSPYVGTF; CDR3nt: TGTGCCAGCAGCTTCGGTGGCAGCCCCTATGTGGGGACCTTC
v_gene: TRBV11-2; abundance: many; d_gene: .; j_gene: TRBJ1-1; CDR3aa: CASSFAVPGTEAFF; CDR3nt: TGTGCCAGCAGCTTCGCGGTCCCGGGCACTGAAGCTTTCTTT
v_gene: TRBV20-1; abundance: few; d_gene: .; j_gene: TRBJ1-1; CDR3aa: CSALGSLYTEAFF; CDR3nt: TGCAGTGCCCTGGGGAGCCTATATACTGAAGCTTTCTTT
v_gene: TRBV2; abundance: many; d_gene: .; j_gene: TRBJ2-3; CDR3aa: CASSEEADTQYF; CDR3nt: TGTGCCAGCAGTGAGGAGGCAGATACGCAGTATTTT
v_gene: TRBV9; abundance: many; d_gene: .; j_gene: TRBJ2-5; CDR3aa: CASSVLLGETQYF; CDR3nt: TGTGCCAGCAGCGTATTGCTAGGGGAGACCCAGTACTTC
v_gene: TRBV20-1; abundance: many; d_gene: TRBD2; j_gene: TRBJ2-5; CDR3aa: CSAAKKGASGSVYQETQYF; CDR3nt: TGCAGTGCTGCCAAAAAGGGGGCTAGCGGGAGTGTGTACCAAGAGACCCAGTACTTC
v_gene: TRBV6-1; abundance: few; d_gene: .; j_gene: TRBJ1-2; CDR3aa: CASMWDSSGYTF; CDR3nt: TGTGCCAGCATGTGGGACTCCAGTGGCTACACCTTC
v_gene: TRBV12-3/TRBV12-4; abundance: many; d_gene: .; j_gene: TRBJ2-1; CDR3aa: CASSLEGFNEQFF; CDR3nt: TGTGCCAGCAGTTTAGAGGGGTTTAATGAGCAGTTCTTC
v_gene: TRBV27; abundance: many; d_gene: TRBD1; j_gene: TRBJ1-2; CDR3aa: CASGTDGGYTF; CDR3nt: TGTGCCAGCGGGACAGACGGTGGCTACACCTTC
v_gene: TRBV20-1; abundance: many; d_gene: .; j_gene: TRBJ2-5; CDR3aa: CSARDQGQYQETQYF; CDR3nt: TGCAGTGCTAGAGATCAAGGGCAGTACCAAGAGACCCAGTACTTC
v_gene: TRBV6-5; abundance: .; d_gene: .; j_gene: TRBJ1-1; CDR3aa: CASSYSGENTEAFF; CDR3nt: TGTGCCAGCAGTTACTCGGGGGAGAACACTGAAGCTTTCTTT
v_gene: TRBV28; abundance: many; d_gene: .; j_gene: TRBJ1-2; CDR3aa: CASSPQDGSTHGYTF; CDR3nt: TGTGCCAGCAGTCCCCAGGACGGTAGCACCCATGGCTACACCTTC
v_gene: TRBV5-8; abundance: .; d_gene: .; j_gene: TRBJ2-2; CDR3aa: CASSLASVTGELFF; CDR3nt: TGTGCCAGCAGCTTGGCCTCAGTCACCGGGGAGCTGTTTTTT